This entry concerns a single T cell receptor (beta chain). No antigen is known for it. Each CDR3 protein is one row after TCRdb ran MiXCR on the 5' RACE reads. The sample has approximately 480,000 distinct CDR3 sequences, roughly 18% seen once; the top ten hold more than 9%. The sample belongs to a study of T-cell memory formation after mild COVID-19. As for the study in general: Clusters of TCRs were largely donor specific.

Study results and caveats: Among clones contracting day 15 to 85, CD4/CD8 was balanced, whereas later expanders leaned CD4+.

The sequence was collected from an adult woman who had mild COVID-19 (a few samples of this study predate the infection). Cell type and time point are not known. The material sequenced was PBMCs or a T cell subset sorted from them (not recorded which).

CDR3 region: CASSRTAKNIQYF. DNA for the CDR3: TGTGCCAGCAGCAGGACAGCCAAAAACATTCAGTACTTC. This chain joins TRBV21-1 and TRBJ2-4. TRBV21-1 constitutes a pseudogene. This CDR3 region has 13 residues.